The 10 T cell receptor beta chains reported below all come from one sample, sequenced in a study of blood T cells in healthy people across ages (dated by TCRdb to between 2015 and 2017). Libraries were constructed by 5' RACE. Data came from an Illumina HiSeq 2500. A second PCR of about 6 to 11 cycles was performed with a sample-barcoded 5' primer and a J-beta primer mix. TCRdb took the public reads, trimmed them with fastp at Q25, ran MiXCR for clone calling and kept in-frame beta chains. Each CDR3 protein appears once, grouped with its most common genes and DNA. The sample data list roughly 640,000 distinct CDR3 sequences, and around 31% of these were observed just once. Jointly, the top ten make up approximately 14% of the sample. The sequencing input was blood. The receptors shown here come from a woman of 80 years or more in good health.

V gene TRBV18 combines with J gene TRBJ1-6; no firm D call. Germline V gene lookup returns CDR1 KGHSH and CDR2 LQKENI. The V gene lost 6 bases and the J gene lost 7 bases, with 13 bases spanning the gap. CDR3 length: 14 residues. CDR3 bases: TGTGCCAGCTCCGGGGTGGGTTACAATTCACCCCTCCACTTT. Protein: CASSGVGYNSPLHF.

Ten or more counts support this clonotype. The rearrangement joins TRBV12-3 or TRBV12-4 to TRBJ2-7; 11 positions match TRBD2. CDR3 size: 17 residues. With V trimmed by 3 bases and J by 1 base, 8 bases remained unmatched. CDR3 sequence (DNA): TGTGCCAGCAGTTTCGGGAGTAGCGGGGGGGATTCCTACGAGCAGTACTTC. Its translation is CASSFGSSGGDSYEQYF.

This clonotype was observed a handful of times. The V call is TRBV12-3 or TRBV12-4, the J call TRBJ2-2; unclear D gene. Trimming stripped 5 bases from V and 3 bases from J, with 10 bases between. The CDR3 extends over 14 amino acids. The CDR3 sequence is CASSPRFYTGELFF. The DNA of the CDR3 is TGTGCCAGCAGTCCCCGGTTTTACACCGGGGAGCTGTTTTTT.

This clonotype has a count of ten or more. This chain links TRBV6-5 with TRBJ2-7, with D perhaps matching TRBD2 (6 bases). Germline CDR1 is MNHEY and CDR2 is SVGAGI. Trimming removed 6 bases from V and 2 bases from J, with 14 bases in between. This CDR3 spans 14 amino acids. As DNA, the CDR3 is TGTGCCAGCAGGCAAGGGGCGGGAACCTACGAGCAGTACTTC. Encoded protein: CASRQGAGTYEQYF.

Notes on this clonotype: This may stem from a read error, because a much larger clone lies one nucleotide away. The chain links TRBV5-5 to TRBJ2-1, with D possibly being TRBD1 (6 bases). Trimming removed 2 bases at V and 10 bases at J, with 16 bases between. CDR1 is SGHKS and CDR2 is YYEKEE in the germline V gene (reference sequence). The CDR3 is 14 residues long. The CDR3 DNA reads TGTGCCAGCAGCTTACAGGGTCGCTTCGACGAGCAGTTCTTC. Amino acids: CASSLQGRFDEQFF.

On this clonotype itself: A much bigger clone sits one base away, suggesting this may be a read error. The genes are TRBV5-1 and TRBJ2-5; 7 nucleotides agree with TRBD1. CDR1 is SGHRS, CDR2 YFSETQ, per germline. This CDR3 spans 15 amino acids. The J segment lost 11 bases and the V segment lost 4 bases, leaving 17 bases of the junction unmatched. CDR3: CASSKDRSPYNEQYF. CDR3 nucleotides: TGCGCCAGCAGCAAGGACAGGTCCCCATACAATGAGCAGTACTTC.

This chain connects TRBV2 to TRBJ2-5; D possibly corresponds to TRBD2 (6 bases). Germline CDR1 reads SNHLY; CDR2 reads FYNNEI. Between the trimmed V and J ends, which lost 8 bases and 5 bases, there was a span of 21 bases. The CDR3 is 15 residues long. CDR3 residues: CASPKEGRGMETQYF. CDR3 bases: TGTGCCAGCCCGAAGGAGGGACGGGGGATGGAGACCCAGTACTTC.

This clonotype appeared many times. The chain recombines TRBV6-1 with TRBJ2-3, with 12 bases fitting TRBD2. With V trimmed by 6 bases and J by 1 base, 11 bases remained unmatched. The CDR3 spans 18 residues. Germline loops: CDR1 MNHNS, CDR2 SASEGT. Here the CDR3 reads CASRPTSGGIVGTDTQYF. For the CDR3, the DNA is TGTGCCAGCAGGCCTACTAGCGGGGGGATCGTGGGCACAGATACGCAGTATTTT.

There are many counts of this clonotype. This chain uses TRBV7-6 with TRBJ2-5, with 8 bases that match TRBD1. The trim removed 5 bases at V and 5 bases at J, leaving 10 bases unmatched. CDR1 SGHVS and CDR2 FNYEAQ come from the germline V gene. The CDR3 totals 15 residues. CDR3 sequence reads: CASSGRTGIAETQYF. The CDR3 nucleotides read TGTGCCAGCAGCGGAAGGACAGGGATAGCGGAGACCCAGTACTTC. Drawing the rest from reference TRBV7-6 and TRBJ2-5, the complete variable domain is GAGVSQSPRYKVTKRGQDVALRCDPISGHVSLYWYRQALGQGPEFLTYFNYEAQQDKSGLPNDRFSAERPEGSISTLTIQRTEQRDSAMYRCASSGRTGIAETQYFGPGTRLLVL.

V is TRBV3-1 and J is TRBJ2-1; D possibly corresponds to TRBD2 (6 bases). The ends were cut back, 1 base at V and 3 bases at J, with 10 bases in the middle. There are 15 residues in the CDR3. In germline, CDR1 is LGHDT, CDR2 YNNKEL (reference sequence). The CDR3 sequence is CASSQVYGGYNEQFF. As DNA, the CDR3 is TGTGCCAGCAGCCAAGTTTACGGGGGCTACAATGAGCAGTTCTTC.